This TCR delta chain was identified in a study of γδ T cells in repeated Plasmodium falciparum infection. Study background: Samples were taken at baseline, before some infections, and 21 days after each. Malian samples came from no-transmission periods or across acute febrile malaria episodes. Whole-study results and caveats: Repeated controlled infections reportedly drove waves of new clonotype selection in Vdelta2-negative, mostly Vdelta1+, gammadelta repertoires.

TCRdb re-identified clones in the multiplex PCR reads via CATT. The data hold roughly 90,000 delta-chain clones, with approximately 1.4% observed a single time. With regard to this clone: Antigen: not known. For this DNA, TCRdb reports the protein of a much larger clone, which diverges at residue 8, most likely from a read error; the protein presented here is translated directly from the DNA.

Bulk repertoires came from Vgamma9/Vdelta2+ or Vdelta2-negative gammadelta T cells flow-sorted from PBMC. Germline V gene lookup returns CDR1 GEAIGNYY and CDR2 EKD. With 3 bases clipped from V and 7 bases from J, the junction kept 9 bases outside the gene matches. The CDR3 consists of 14 residues. The chain recombines TRDV2 with TRDJ1; 8 bases match TRDD3. No J gene is reported in TCRdb; it was inferred here by comparing the DNA with germline. Material for sequencing was gamma-delta T cells from blood. The clonotype was recovered from a pool of human donors (malaria-infected and uninfected, not separated). CDR3 DNA: TGTGCCTGTGACGAACTGGGGGGTTCGAGTAAACTCATCTTT. It yields the protein CACDELGGSSKLIF.